A single sample is the source of the 22 T cell receptor beta chains below, sequenced in a study of shared clonotypes between healthy human individuals. TCRdb keeps only in-frame clones here, not all; method: immunoSEQ multiplex PCR. The table lists a few hundred thousand clones, about 70% of them singletons, with 8.5% to 12% in the top ten. The material sequenced was memory CD4+ T cells sorted from blood. The subset was: CD45RA-negative fraction. The source is a man younger than 45 in good health.

The V and J genes are TRBV5-8 and TRBJ2-1, with no clear D. CDR3 length: 16 residues. Per the germline V gene, CDR1 is SGHTS and CDR2 is YDEGEE. V was clipped by 1 base and J by 0 bases, with 11 bases between them. CDR3: CASSLYRMSSYNEQFF. The CDR3 DNA is TGTGCCAGCAGCTTGTATCGTATGAGCTCCTACAATGAGCAGTTCTTC. The full variable domain, in which reference TRBV5-8 and TRBJ2-1 provide the parts outside the CDR3, is EAGVTQSPTHLIKTRGQQATLRCSPISGHTSVYWYQQALGLGLQFLLWYDEGEERNRGNFPPRFSGRQFPNYSSELNVNALELEDSALYLCASSLYRMSSYNEQFFGPGTRLTVL.

The genes are TRBV5-1 and TRBJ2-1, with D perhaps matching TRBD2 (6 bases). There are 15 residues in the CDR3. The V end lost 0 bases, the J end lost 7 bases, and 14 bases lay between the germline ends. Germline CDR1 and CDR2: SGHRS and YFSETQ. This CDR3 reads CASSLDSGVTNEQFF. DNA of the CDR3: TGCGCCAGCAGCTTGGATTCGGGGGTAACGAATGAGCAGTTCTTC. Together with reference TRBV5-1 and TRBJ2-1, the CDR3 gives the full variable domain: KAGVTQTPRYLIKTRGQQVTLSCSPISGHRSVSWYQQTPGQGLQFLFEYFSETQRNKGNFPGRFSGRQFSNSRSEMNVSTLELGDSALYLCASSLDSGVTNEQFFGPGTRLTVL.

This clone was recorded a few times. The chain carries TRBV19 and TRBJ1-5, with D hard to call. CDR3 size: 13 residues. Germline CDR1 and CDR2: LNHDA and SQIVND (reference sequence). The germline V and J ends were trimmed by 7 bases and 1 base, with 8 bases remaining between them. CDR3 bases: TGTGCCAGTACAGGACGGAGCAATCAGCCCCAGCATTTT. The encoded protein is CASTGRSNQPQHF.

This clone has only a few counts. The V call is TRBV27, the J call TRBJ1-5; 7 nucleotides match TRBD1. The junction had 18 bases not matched to a gene; V was cut back by 6 bases and J by 4 bases. The CDR3 spans 18 residues. Germline loops: CDR1 MNHEY, CDR2 SMNVEV (reference sequence). This CDR3 is CASRHSTGLGAGNQPQHF. The CDR3 DNA follows: TGTGCCAGCAGGCACTCGACAGGGCTAGGGGCAGGGAATCAGCCCCAGCATTTT.

The V gene is TRBV9, the J gene TRBJ1-1, with unresolved D. Per germline, CDR1 SGDLS and CDR2 YYNGEE. The ends were cut back, 1 base at V and 1 base at J, with 8 bases in the middle. The CDR3 extends over 14 amino acids. The CDR3 loop is CASSVTPQNTEAFF. The CDR3 DNA reads as TGTGCCAGCAGCGTAACACCCCAGAACACTGAAGCTTTCTTT.

This chain uses TRBV28 with TRBJ1-3; 7 nucleotides line up with TRBD1. The J segment lost 4 bases and the V segment lost 2 bases, leaving 8 bases of the junction unmatched. The CDR3 runs 16 residues. In germline, CDR1 is MDHEN, CDR2 SYDVKM. The CDR3, as DNA: TGTGCCAGCAGTTTAATAATCGGGACAGCCGGAAACACCATATATTTT. Its protein product is CASSLIIGTAGNTIYF.

The chain recombines TRBV6-1 with TRBJ1-2, with no clear D. Germline assignment: CDR1 MNHNS and CDR2 SASEGT. This CDR3 spans 12 amino acids. V gave up 2 bases and J gave up 7 bases, with 8 bases separating them. CDR3 nucleotides: TGTGCCAGCAGTGAACGCGGATTTGGCTACACCTTC. Amino acid sequence: CASSERGFGYTF.

The V call is TRBV5-1, the J call TRBJ1-1; D call uncertain. CDR1 is SGHRS, CDR2 YFSETQ, per germline. The CDR3 is 16 amino acids. Trimming shortened V by 4 bases and J by 0 bases, and 16 bases separated the two germline ends. This chain's CDR3 is CASSSPKGSLNTEAFF. The CDR3 DNA is TGCGCCAGCAGCAGCCCTAAAGGTAGTTTGAACACTGAAGCTTTCTTT.

The chain carries TRBV6-6 and TRBJ2-7; TRBD1 matches 7 bases. Germline-derived CDR1 and CDR2 are MNHNY and SVGAGI (reference sequence). J lost 3 bases, V lost 6 bases, and 11 bases had no gene match. The CDR3 runs 15 residues. CDR3 nucleotides: TGTGCCAGCAGACCCCGACAGGGAACCTTCTACGAGCAGTACTTC. This codes for CASRPRQGTFYEQYF.

The chain couples TRBV10-3 to TRBJ1-4; D is unclear. In germline, CDR1 is ENHRY, CDR2 SYGVKD. CDR3 size: 10 residues. The V end was cut by 10 bases, the J end by 5 bases, with 5 bases between. The CDR3 region has the DNA TGTGCCACATGGAATGAAAAACTGTTTTTT. Translation gives CATWNEKLFF.

This chain links TRBV7-2 with TRBJ2-1; 8 positions match TRBD2. V lost 6 bases to trimming and J lost 9 bases; unmatched junction nucleotides: 10. Germline loops: CDR1 SGHTA, CDR2 FQGNSA. The CDR3 runs 14 residues. The CDR3 DNA reads TGTGCCAGCAGTGTAGCGGGATATCCCGGTGAGCAGTTCTTC. Translating gives CASSVAGYPGEQFF.

The CDR3 DNA follows: TGTGCCAGCAGCTATACAGGGGTGTTTTCGACCGGGGAGCTGTTTTTT. It specifies CASSYTGVFSTGELFF. The chain uses TRBV5-8 and TRBJ2-2; 7 positions match TRBD1. This CDR3 is 16 amino acids long. J gave up 5 bases and V 3 bases, and 10 bases lay outside the gene matches. Germline V gene lookup returns CDR1 SGHTS and CDR2 YDEGEE.

The chain links TRBV10-3 to TRBJ2-1; D ambiguous. Per the germline V gene, CDR1 is ENHRY and CDR2 is SYGVKD. CDR3 length: 16 amino acids. Between the trimmed V and J ends, which lost 0 bases and 2 bases, there was a span of 11 bases. The DNA of the CDR3 is TGTGCCATCAGTGAGTCGTCTCCCCGCACCTACAATGAGCAGTTCTTC. Translation gives CAISESSPRTYNEQFF.

This clone was picked up a small number of times. The chain has TRBV9 and TRBJ2-2, with D maybe TRBD2 (5 bases). The germline CDR1 and CDR2 sequences are SGDLS and YYNGEE. The length of the CDR3 is 16 residues. The V end lost 4 bases, the J end lost 1 base, and 14 bases lay between the germline ends. The DNA for the CDR3 is TGTGCCAGCAGCTTATGGGGAGCCGGGAACACCGGGGAGCTGTTTTTT. Translating gives CASSLWGAGNTGELFF.

The V gene is TRBV7-8, the J gene TRBJ2-2; 7 bases agree with TRBD1. CDR1 and CDR2 (germline): SGHVS, FQNEAQ. J lost 5 bases, V lost 2 bases, and 5 bases had no gene match. This CDR3 is 15 amino acids long. Written as DNA, the CDR3 is TGTGCCAGCAGCTTACAGGGGGATTGGACCGGGGAGCTGTTTTTT. This gives the protein CASSLQGDWTGELFF.

This clone was recorded once. The DNA of the CDR3 is TGTGCCAGCATGACCAGAAGGGGCGGCAATCAGCCCCAGCATTTT. Translation gives CASMTRRGGNQPQHF. The rearrangement joins TRBV2 to TRBJ1-5; D possibly corresponds to TRBD1 (5 bases). CDR3 length equals 15 residues. Germline values: CDR1 SNHLY, CDR2 FYNNEI. V was shortened by 7 bases and J by 2 bases, with 15 bases between the two germline ends.

The gene calls are TRBV9 and TRBJ2-2, with D tentatively TRBD1 (6 bases). CDR3 length equals 15 residues. Trimming shortened V by 1 base and J by 1 base, and 8 bases separated the two germline ends. Germline V gene sequence: CDR1 SGDLS, CDR2 YYNGEE. The CDR3 DNA sequence: TGTGCCAGCAGCGTATCAGGGGTGAACACCGGGGAGCTGTTTTTT. This codes for CASSVSGVNTGELFF.

V usage is TRBV27 and J usage is TRBJ2-3; D possibly corresponds to TRBD2 (6 bases). Trimming removed 10 bases from V and 2 bases from J, with 13 bases in between. CDR1 and CDR2 (germline): MNHEY, SMNVEV (reference sequence). This CDR3 contains 13 residues. The CDR3 here is CATADYTTDTQYF. CDR3 nucleotides: TGTGCCACCGCGGACTATACCACAGATACGCAGTATTTT.

The V call is TRBV10-1, the J call TRBJ2-3; D uncertain. The V and J ends lost 0 bases and 8 bases respectively, with 9 bases between them. The CDR3 sequence is 13 residues long. CDR1 and CDR2 (germline): WNHNN, SYGVQD (reference sequence). The CDR3 DNA reads TGCGCCAGCAGTGAGTCTGTTCTCGGTACGCAGTATTTT. Protein: CASSESVLGTQYF.

The chain is built from TRBV6-5 and TRBJ2-1, with D unclear. The CDR3 length is 13 residues. Germline CDR1 MNHEY, CDR2 SVGAGI. V lost 2 bases, J lost 6 bases, and 8 bases lay in between. The CDR3 DNA reads TGTGCCAGCAGTTACACGGCGGTCAATGAGCAGTTCTTC. This translates into CASSYTAVNEQFF.

This clone was seen a handful of times. The genes are TRBV7-9 and TRBJ1-1, with a weak D call TRBD1 (5 bases). Germline V CDR1 and CDR2: SEHNR, FQNEAQ (reference sequence). The V end lost 3 bases, the J end lost 3 bases, and 17 bases lay between the germline ends. The CDR3 sequence is 16 residues long. The CDR3 DNA follows: TGTGCCAGCAGCTTCCCCCCTCAAGGGGCCGACACTGAAGCTTTCTTT. Translating gives CASSFPPQGADTEAFF.

In regard to this clone: Since a far larger clone is one base different, this is likely a read error. The chain recombines TRBV7-7 with TRBJ2-3; no firm D call. CDR3 size: 13 residues. CDR1 is SSHAT and CDR2 is FNYEAQ in the germline V gene (reference sequence). The CDR3 DNA sequence: TGTGCTAGCAGCTTAAAGTCGGCAAATACGCAGTATTTT. Translated: CASSLKSANTQYF.